Listed below are T cell receptor beta chains from one sample, sequenced in a study of Ad26.COV2.S vaccination and SARS-CoV-2 variants. TCRdb's table, derived via immunoSEQ multiplex PCR, lists solely in-frame clones and lacks some. This sample has roughly 390,000 clones; approximately 86% occur once, and the top ten carry under 4%. The input for sequencing was peripheral blood, taken in a trial of Ad26.COV2.S vaccine versus placebo. These receptors were collected from a person between 18 and 65 years old who received the Ad26.COV2.S COVID-19 vaccine or a placebo. Both conserved end residues are part of each CDR3. Each record gives: CDR3 DNA, CDR3 protein, V gene, clone size, J gene, D gene. A D gene is named only where the DNA matches it firmly. Clone size is shown for a subset of rows, as once, few, many or a class of expanded clone.

TGTGCCAGCAGTGAGTCGGCAGAGACCCAGTACTTC	CASSESAETQYF	TRBV6-1	-	TRBJ2-5	-
TGTGCCAGCAGCTTGATTCGGGGAACTAACTATGGCTACACCTTC	CASSLIRGTNYGYTF	TRBV11-2	-	TRBJ1-2	-
TGTGCCAGCAGTTGGGGCCTTTCTTATGGCTACACCTTC	CASSWGLSYGYTF	TRBV12-3/TRBV12-4	-	TRBJ1-2	-
TGTGCCAGCAGCTTGAGGACAGGGAATTACGAGCAGTACTTC	CASSLRTGNYEQYF	TRBV5-8	-	TRBJ2-7	TRBD1
TGTGCCAGCAGCTTAGATGGCCAGCGTCGAGAAGATACGCAGTATTTT	CASSLDGQRREDTQYF	TRBV11-3	-	TRBJ2-3	-
TGCAGTGCTAGCCCAGACTACGAGCAGTACTTC	CSASPDYEQYF	TRBV20-1	-	TRBJ2-7	-
TGTGCCAGCAGCCTCGTATATAGCAATCAGCCCCAGCATTTT	CASSLVYSNQPQHF	TRBV6-5	-	TRBJ1-5	-
TGTGCCAGCAGCCTGGCGAATTCACCCCTCCACTTT	CASSLANSPLHF	TRBV12-3/TRBV12-4	-	TRBJ1-6	-
TGCGCCACCCTGCACTGTCAGGGTTTTGGCTACGAGCAGTACTTC	CATLHCQGFGYEQYF	TRBV23-1	-	TRBJ2-7	-
TGCGCCAGCAGCTTGGCCTCGGCAGACGAAGGTTCACCCCTCCACTTT	CASSLASADEGSPLHF	TRBV5-1	-	TRBJ1-6	-
TGTGCCAGCACCGCGACAGGGTATAATTCACCCCTCCACTTT	CASTATGYNSPLHF	TRBV11-1	-	TRBJ1-6	TRBD1
TGTGCCAGCAGCTTAGACCCGATCTCCTACGAGCAGTACTTC	CASSLDPISYEQYF	TRBV7-2	few	TRBJ2-7	-
TGTGCCAGCAGCTCACGCGGGGGGGAACAAGAGACCCAGTACTTC	CASSSRGGEQETQYF	TRBV5-4	-	TRBJ2-5	TRBD2
TGTGCCAGCAACCAAGGAGGGGTGTCCTACAATGAGCAGTTCTTC	CASNQGGVSYNEQFF	TRBV6-1	-	TRBJ2-1	-
TGTGCCAGCAGACCCCGGGGGGGCACCGGGGAGCTGTTTTTT	CASRPRGGTGELFF	TRBV7-2	few	TRBJ2-2	TRBD2
TGTGCCATCAGATCAGGGTTCGCAACTAATGAAAAACTGTTTTTT	CAIRSGFATNEKLFF	TRBV10-3	-	TRBJ1-4	-
TGTGCCAGCAGTGGACTACAGGGAGGGCAGCCCCAGCATTTT	CASSGLQGGQPQHF	TRBV2	-	TRBJ1-5	-
TGTGCCAGCAGCGGTAGCGGGGGGGCTGGAGATACGCAGTATTTT	CASSGSGGAGDTQYF	TRBV9	-	TRBJ2-3	TRBD2
TGTGCCAGCAGCTCCTACAGTGGACGAGCCAATGAGCAGTTCTTC	CASSSYSGRANEQFF	TRBV7-9	-	TRBJ2-1	-
TGTGCCAGCAGCCCTTGGACAGGGAAGGCTGGAAACACCATATATTTT	CASSPWTGKAGNTIYF	TRBV9	-	TRBJ1-3	TRBD1
TGTGCCAGCAGCACCAGGGACACCCGGGTCTATGGCTACACCTTC	CASSTRDTRVYGYTF	TRBV7-8	-	TRBJ1-2	-
TGTGCCAGCAGAGGGACACCCAACACCGGGGAGCTGTTTTTT	CASRGTPNTGELFF	TRBV3-1/TRBV3-2	-	TRBJ2-2	-
TGTGCCAGCTGGGAATCGTTCAATTCACCCCTCCACTTT	CASWESFNSPLHF	TRBV12-3/TRBV12-4	-	TRBJ1-6	-
TGTGCCAGTCACTCCAGGGGGGAAAAGACCGGGGAGCTGTTTTTT	CASHSRGEKTGELFF	TRBV19	-	TRBJ2-2	-
TGTGCCAGCAGAGGGGCGCGGGATTCACCCCTCCACTTT	CASRGARDSPLHF	TRBV12-3/TRBV12-4	-	TRBJ1-6	-
TGTGCCAGCAGTTACCGGGACAGGGATTCCTATGGCTACACCTTC	CASSYRDRDSYGYTF	TRBV6-2/TRBV6-3	-	TRBJ1-2	TRBD1
TGTGCCAGTAGTATAGCCCCTCCCGGATCCTACGAGCAGTACTTC	CASSIAPPGSYEQYF	TRBV19	-	TRBJ2-7	-
TGTGCCAGCAGTTACAGACAGTCCTACGAGCAGTACTTC	CASSYRQSYEQYF	TRBV6-5	once	TRBJ2-7	-
TGCACCAGCAGCCAAGATTTTCAGCCTAAGAAAAACATTCAGTACTTC	CTSSQDFQPKKNIQYF	TRBV1	once	TRBJ2-4	-
TGTGCCAGCACCCCGAGGGGCAGGAGGGTAGATACGCAGTATTTT	CASTPRGRRVDTQYF	TRBV7-9	-	TRBJ2-3	-
TGTGCCTGGAGTGTTTTAGGCGGGGGGTTAGGGGAGCAGTTCTTC	CAWSVLGGGLGEQFF	TRBV30	-	TRBJ2-1	TRBD2
TGTGCCAGCACCGTGGTACAGGGTATTTATGGCTACACCTTC	CASTVVQGIYGYTF	TRBV2	-	TRBJ1-2	-
TGTGCTAGTGGTTTGGTAAATTCGGGACTGATCCCCTACGAGCAGTACTTC	CASGLVNSGLIPYEQYF	TRBV12-5	few	TRBJ2-7	-
TGTGCCAGTAGTATTCGGGCGACAGGGACCTTCTACGAGCAGTACTTC	CASSIRATGTFYEQYF	TRBV19	-	TRBJ2-7	TRBD1
TGTGCCAGCAGCTTGGTACCAGGGGAAAATGAAAAACTGTTTTTT	CASSLVPGENEKLFF	TRBV5-5	once	TRBJ1-4	-
TGTGCCAGTAGTATAGGGACAGGACACCAGACTAACTATGGCTACACCTTC	CASSIGTGHQTNYGYTF	TRBV19	-	TRBJ1-2	TRBD1
TGTGCCAGCAGCATTCAGGTTGCACCAGGGCAAGGGCAGCCCCAGCATTTT	CASSIQVAPGQGQPQHF	TRBV21-1	-	TRBJ1-5	-
TGTGCCAGCAGTACTTCACGAGTTCCTGGCTACACCTTC	CASSTSRVPGYTF	TRBV6-5	-	TRBJ1-2	-
TGTGCCAGCAGCCCCTGGGGGGGGAACGAGCAGTACTTC	CASSPWGGNEQYF	TRBV14	-	TRBJ2-7	TRBD2
TGTGCCAGCAGCCTTTCAGACGGGTTGACGCAGTATTTT	CASSLSDGLTQYF	TRBV5-8	-	TRBJ2-3	-
TGCGCCAGCAGAGAAGGGGGCCTGCACACTGAAGCTTTCTTT	CASREGGLHTEAFF	TRBV10-1	-	TRBJ1-1	TRBD1
TGTGCCAGCAGCCAAGCCCCGACAGGGAACGCTGGAAACACCATATATTTT	CASSQAPTGNAGNTIYF	TRBV4-2	once	TRBJ1-3	TRBD1
TGTGCCAGCATCCGGGACAGGGGTGAAAAACTGTTTTTT	CASIRDRGEKLFF	TRBV2	-	TRBJ1-4	TRBD1
TGCGCCAGCAGTCTGGACGTCAACTCCTACGAGCAGTACTTC	CASSLDVNSYEQYF	TRBV5-1	-	TRBJ2-7	-
TGTGCCAGCAGCCTACTGGATGAAAAACTGTTTTTT	CASSLLDEKLFF	TRBV28	-	TRBJ1-4	-
TGTGCCAGCAGGCAGGGGGCCTCTTTTGGCTACACCTTC	CASRQGASFGYTF	TRBV28	-	TRBJ1-2	TRBD1
TGTGCCTGGAGTATGGGACCCCAACGGGAGCCCCAGCATTTT	CAWSMGPQREPQHF	TRBV30	-	TRBJ1-5	-
TGTGCCAGCAGCTTGGGGGGGGCGAGGAACGGCTACACCTTC	CASSLGGARNGYTF	TRBV5-4	-	TRBJ1-2	-
TGCAGTGCTAGAGGACGGAGTGAAGCTTTCTTT	CSARGRSEAFF	TRBV20-1	once	TRBJ1-1	-
TGCGCCAGCAGCCCGAACTCGGAGACGTCTGGAAACACCATATATTTT	CASSPNSETSGNTIYF	TRBV4-3	-	TRBJ1-3	-
TGTGCCAGCAGCTTAGGGGAGCGTCATTCACCCCTCCACTTT	CASSLGERHSPLHF	TRBV7-2	-	TRBJ1-6	-
TGCGCCAGCAGCCCGGGCTCCGATAGCTCCTACAATGAGCAGTTCTTC	CASSPGSDSSYNEQFF	TRBV5-1	-	TRBJ2-1	-
TGTGCCAGCAGTGAAAACCCGGAGCAGTTCTTC	CASSENPEQFF	TRBV2	-	TRBJ2-1	-
TGTGCCAGCAGCCCCCCGCTCAATCAGCCCCAGCATTTT	CASSPPLNQPQHF	TRBV6-2/TRBV6-3	-	TRBJ1-5	-
TGTGCCAGCAGCCGGGTTAATTATGGCTACACCTTC	CASSRVNYGYTF	TRBV11-2	-	TRBJ1-2	-